Below, 26 T cell receptor beta chains from the same sample are listed, as sequenced in a study of T-cell reconstitution after alpha-beta-depleted transplantation in children (dated by TCRdb to about 2016). Reading the label with the study, this specimen's treatment or condition is: allogeneic hematopoietic cell transplantation with graft depleted of TCRalphabeta T cells and CD19 B cells. The library was built by means of PCR. The data were produced on an Illumina HiSeq 2500. Molecular barcoding was employed in the preparation of TCR libraries, with unique molecular identifiers being used to normalize TCRbeta repertoire quantification. TCRdb trimmed public reads at Q25 via fastp, called clones via MiXCR and kept in-frame beta chains. A single entry per CDR3 protein holds the most common genes and DNA from its merged rows. Across this sample there are approximately 120,000 distinct CDR3 sequences, with roughly 9% seen only once. Approximately 25% of the sample rests with the top ten.

This specimen was PBMCs, mostly from graft donor cells, taken 180 days after TCRalphabeta/CD19-depleted stem cell transplant. These receptors were collected from a girl younger than two who had a stem cell transplant for combined immunodeficiency, so the T cells may come from the graft donor.

This clonotype has a handful of counts. The V and J genes are TRBV21-1 and TRBJ2-1; TRBD1, the table's D call, was not compared with the DNA. TRBV21-1 is marked as a pseudogene. The CDR3 totals 13 residues. The CDR3 region is CASSRQGTNEQFF. The CDR3 DNA is TGTGCCAGCAGCAGACAGGGAACCAATGAGCAGTTCTTC.

This clonotype appeared a few times. The chain carries TRBV29-1 and TRBJ1-2, with 11 bases identical to TRBD1. Germline V gives CDR1 SQVTM, CDR2 ANQGSEA. Trimming cost V 4 bases and J 5 bases; bases outside gene matches: 6. This CDR3 is 14 amino acids long. The CDR3 is CSVAGQGARYGYTF. CDR3 DNA sequence: TGCAGCGTTGCTGGACAGGGGGCGCGTTATGGCTACACCTTC.

This clonotype has just a few counts. The CDR3 DNA reads as TGTGCCAGCAGCTTAGCGAGGAGACAGCGTAATGAAAAACTGTTTTTT. The encoded protein is CASSLARRQRNEKLFF. The chain carries TRBV7-2 and TRBJ1-4; possible D gene TRBD1, 5 bases. This CDR3 comprises 16 residues. The ends were cut back, 0 bases at V and 4 bases at J, with 12 bases in the middle. The germline CDR1 and CDR2 sequences are SGHTA and FQGNSA.

Only a few counts were recorded for this clonotype. V gene TRBV7-9 combines with J gene TRBJ2-3, with TRBD2 matching over 12 bases. The germline gives CDR1 SEHNR, CDR2 FQNEAQ (reference sequence). The CDR3 runs 17 residues. J was trimmed by 4 bases and V by 0 bases; bases with no gene match: 5. The DNA for the CDR3 is TGTGCCAGCAGCTTAGCCCGAGGACTAGCGGGGTCAGATACGCAGTATTTT. Translating it yields CASSLARGLAGSDTQYF.

The V and J genes are TRBV30 and TRBJ1-1; TRBD1 aligns across 7 bases. The CDR3 extends over 14 amino acids. Germline CDR1 and CDR2: GTSNPN and SVGIG (reference sequence). V dropped 0 bases and J dropped 3; count of bases not matched to a gene: 4. CDR3 in amino acids: CAWSVRGRYTEAFF. For the CDR3, the DNA is TGTGCCTGGAGTGTGAGGGGGCGGTACACTGAAGCTTTCTTT.

This clonotype was counted many times. The V call is TRBV5-5, the J call TRBJ2-5; TRBD1 aligns across 9 bases. With 0 bases clipped from V and 0 bases from J, the junction kept 6 bases outside the gene matches. Germline V CDR1 and CDR2: SGHKS, YYEKEE (reference sequence). The CDR3 covers 17 residues. CDR3 in amino acids: CASSLELDRGHQETQYF. The DNA of the CDR3 is TGTGCCAGCAGCTTGGAGCTGGACAGGGGACACCAAGAGACCCAGTACTTC.

This sequence joins TRBV4-1 and TRBJ1-6; no clear D gene. The CDR3 runs to 14 residues. Per germline, CDR1 MGHRA and CDR2 YSYEKL. The V gene lost 1 base and the J gene lost 7 bases, with 8 bases spanning the gap. CDR3 DNA sequence: TGCGCCAGCAGCCAAGGCAATCACAATTCACCCCTCCACTTT. Its protein is CASSQGNHNSPLHF.

V gene TRBV7-2 combines with J gene TRBJ1-3; a possible D gene is TRBD1 (6 bases). Germline loops: CDR1 SGHTA, CDR2 FQGNSA. The CDR3 runs 15 residues. Trimming cost V 1 base and J 0 bases, with 7 bases left between them. The CDR3 DNA sequence: TGTGCCAGCAGCTTAGGAGGGGGCTCTGGAAACACCATATATTTT. Translating gives CASSLGGGSGNTIYF.

This CDR3 reads CATSEGGVGHQPQHF. The CDR3 DNA follows: TGTGCCACCAGTGAGGGGGGGGTCGGCCATCAGCCCCAGCATTTT. The chain joins TRBV24-1 to TRBJ1-5, with TRBD1 as a possible D gene (5 bases). Germline V CDR1 and CDR2: KGHDR, SFDVKD. Trimming removed 4 bases from V and 5 bases from J, with 14 bases in between. There are 15 residues in the CDR3.

This clonotype occurred a few times. V gene TRBV20-1 combines with J gene TRBJ2-2, with D possibly being TRBD1 or TRBD2 (5 bases each). V was shortened by 0 bases and J by 0 bases, with 17 bases between the two germline ends. Per the germline V gene, CDR1 is DFQATT and CDR2 is SNEGSKA (reference sequence). CDR3 length: 18 amino acids. CDR3 in amino acids: CSAREAVVTGPNTGELFF. The CDR3, as DNA: TGCAGTGCTAGAGAGGCCGTCGTTACGGGACCGAACACCGGGGAGCTGTTTTTT.

The J gene is TRBJ1-3, the V gene TRBV12-3 or TRBV12-4; D gene uncertain. CDR3 length equals 15 residues. V was trimmed by 6 bases and J by 0 bases, leaving 12 bases between them. CDR3 region: CASSLMFLSGNTIYF. CDR3 in DNA: TGTGCCAGCAGCCTAATGTTCCTCTCTGGAAACACCATATATTTT.

This clonotype has a handful of counts. The V and J genes are TRBV12-3 or TRBV12-4 and TRBJ2-2; D not resolved. The CDR3 length is 15 residues. The ends were cut back, 3 bases at V and 0 bases at J, with 8 bases in the middle. The CDR3: CASSFQTANTGELFF. In nucleotides, the CDR3 is TGTGCCAGCAGTTTTCAGACGGCGAACACCGGGGAGCTGTTTTTT.

This clonotype occurred a few times. The chain is built from TRBV12-3 or TRBV12-4 and TRBJ2-7; 7 nucleotides agree with TRBD2. The V gene end was trimmed by 6 bases and the J gene end by 2 bases; junction bases not matched to a gene: 13. The CDR3 length is 16 residues. Here the CDR3 reads CASSPVFGRGAYEQYF. Written as DNA, the CDR3 is TGTGCCAGCAGCCCGGTTTTTGGACGGGGGGCCTACGAGCAGTACTTC.

This clonotype showed up just a few times. The V call is TRBV9, the J call TRBJ1-1, with 9 bases lining up with TRBD1. Trimming cost V 4 bases and J 1 base; bases outside gene matches: 5. Germline CDR1 and CDR2: SGDLS and YYNGEE. CDR3 length: 15 residues. CDR3 coding DNA: TGTGCCAGCAGCAATCGACAGGGGGGGAACACTGAAGCTTTCTTT. This sequence encodes CASSNRQGGNTEAFF.

The J gene is TRBJ2-7, the V gene TRBV24-1, with D perhaps TRBD1 or TRBD2 (5 bases each). Germline-derived CDR1 and CDR2 are KGHDR and SFDVKD. This CDR3 region has 15 residues. Trimming pared 4 bases from V and 1 base from J, leaving 13 bases between. This CDR3 reads CATSDPGTGSYEQYF. The DNA for the CDR3 is TGTGCCACCAGTGACCCCGGGACGGGATCCTACGAGCAGTACTTC.

This clonotype was recorded a few times. The CDR3 nucleotides read TGTGCCACCAGTAGGGGGGCAGGGAGCAATCAGCCCCAGCATTTT. Amino acids: CATSRGAGSNQPQHF. This chain uses TRBV24-1 with TRBJ1-5; tentatively, D is TRBD1 (6 bases). Germline V CDR1 and CDR2: KGHDR, SFDVKD. CDR3 length: 15 amino acids. The germline V and J ends were trimmed by 6 bases and 1 base, with 12 bases remaining between them.

This rearrangement joins TRBV9 to TRBJ2-1; 8 positions match TRBD1. The CDR3 runs 13 residues. The germline CDR1 and CDR2 sequences are SGDLS and YYNGEE. V lost 0 bases to trimming and J lost 9 bases; unmatched junction nucleotides: 2. Here the CDR3 DNA reads TGTGCCAGCAGCGTAGGGACAGGGCTTGAGCAGTTCTTC. Its protein is CASSVGTGLEQFF.

Points on this clonotype: This may come from a read error, since a much larger clone is one base off. The chain links TRBV29-1 to TRBJ2-3; 7 nucleotides align to TRBD1. The V segment lost 8 bases and the J segment 3 bases; nucleotides outside the gene matches: 11. The CDR3 spans 14 residues. Germline V gene sequence: CDR1 SQVTM, CDR2 ANQGSEA. CDR3 nucleotide sequence: TGCAGCATCAGACAGGGCTCGGCGACAGATACGCAGTATTTT. Residues: CSIRQGSATDTQYF.

As regards this clonotype: One end of the junction does not line up with germline, which may come from a read error. The V call is TRBV20-1, the J call TRBJ2-1, with 10 bases matching TRBD2. CDR1 is DFQATT, CDR2 SNEGSKA, per germline (reference sequence). The CDR3 spans 21 residues. The CDR3 bases are TGCTGTGCTAGAGATCCGATAGGGGGGTCGGCTAGCGGGGGTGGTGGCAATGAGCAGTTCTTC. As protein: CCARDPIGGSASGGGGNEQFF.

This clonotype appeared a few times. The chain joins TRBV20-1 to TRBJ2-3; D unclear. Trimming left V 3 bases short and J 0 bases short, with 10 bases between. The V gene's germline CDR1 is DFQATT and CDR2 SNEGSKA (reference sequence). This CDR3 comprises 14 residues. The CDR3 loop reads CSASPGPSTDTQYF. In nucleotides, the CDR3 is TGCAGTGCTAGTCCGGGCCCTAGCACAGATACGCAGTATTTT.

The chain is built from TRBV7-2 and TRBJ2-1, with 14 bases lining up with TRBD2. The germline CDR1 and CDR2 sequences are SGHTA and FQGNSA. This CDR3 has 17 residues. V lost 2 bases and J lost 8; bases outside the gene matches: 8. CDR3 in amino acids: CASSLPAGLAGGDEQFF. The CDR3 DNA reads TGTGCCAGCAGCTTACCGGCAGGACTAGCGGGAGGCGATGAGCAGTTCTTC.

The rearrangement links TRBV25-1 to TRBJ2-1; 9 positions match TRBD2. This CDR3 spans 15 amino acids. The J segment lost 2 bases and the V segment lost 4 bases, leaving 3 bases of the junction unmatched. The germline CDR1 and CDR2 sequences are MGHDK and SYGVNS. CDR3 nucleotides: TGTGCCAGCAGTGTTACTAGCGGGCCCTACAATGAGCAGTTCTTC. It translates to CASSVTSGPYNEQFF. Full variable domain (rest looked up from reference TRBV25-1 and TRBJ2-1): EADIYQTPRYLVIGTGKKITLECSQTMGHDKMYWYQQDPGMELHLIHYSYGVNSTEKGDLSSESTVSRIRTEHFPLTLESARPSHTSQYLCASSVTSGPYNEQFFGPGTRLTVL.

The V and J genes are TRBV7-2 and TRBJ1-5, with 7 bases that match TRBD1. Germline V CDR1 and CDR2: SGHTA, FQGNSA. The CDR3 is made up of 16 amino acids. Trimming took 4 bases from V and 3 from J; bases not matched to a gene: 9. CDR3 residues: CASSWGQRVANQPQHF. In nucleotides, the CDR3 is TGTGCCAGCAGCTGGGGACAGAGGGTGGCCAATCAGCCCCAGCATTTT.

This clonotype occurred a few times. This rearrangement joins TRBV12-3 or TRBV12-4 to TRBJ2-7; D perhaps matches TRBD2 (5 bases). The germline V and J ends were trimmed by 4 bases and 0 bases, with 10 bases remaining between them. The CDR3 is 14 residues long. The CDR3 DNA is TGTGCCAGCAGTTCCGGGATGCTCTCCTACGAGCAGTACTTC. This sequence encodes CASSSGMLSYEQYF.

The chain uses TRBV6-2 or TRBV6-3 and TRBJ2-1; tentatively, D is TRBD1 (5 bases). Looked up from germline, CDR1 is MNHEY and CDR2 is SVGEGT. This CDR3 is 13 amino acids long. Trimming took off 2 bases at V and 8 bases at J, with 10 bases between the two ends. The CDR3 sequence: CASSYGASDEQFF. CDR3 sequence (DNA): TGTGCCAGCAGTTACGGGGCTTCGGATGAGCAGTTCTTC.

In DNA, the CDR3 is TGTGCCAGCAGTTTATTACTAGATGGGGACGAGCAGTACTTC. Translating it yields CASSLLLDGDEQYF. V usage is TRBV27 and J usage is TRBJ2-7; a possible D gene is TRBD2 (5 bases). Trimming took 1 base from V and 5 from J, leaving 12 bases between them. The germline gives CDR1 MNHEY, CDR2 SMNVEV (reference sequence). This CDR3 region has 14 residues.